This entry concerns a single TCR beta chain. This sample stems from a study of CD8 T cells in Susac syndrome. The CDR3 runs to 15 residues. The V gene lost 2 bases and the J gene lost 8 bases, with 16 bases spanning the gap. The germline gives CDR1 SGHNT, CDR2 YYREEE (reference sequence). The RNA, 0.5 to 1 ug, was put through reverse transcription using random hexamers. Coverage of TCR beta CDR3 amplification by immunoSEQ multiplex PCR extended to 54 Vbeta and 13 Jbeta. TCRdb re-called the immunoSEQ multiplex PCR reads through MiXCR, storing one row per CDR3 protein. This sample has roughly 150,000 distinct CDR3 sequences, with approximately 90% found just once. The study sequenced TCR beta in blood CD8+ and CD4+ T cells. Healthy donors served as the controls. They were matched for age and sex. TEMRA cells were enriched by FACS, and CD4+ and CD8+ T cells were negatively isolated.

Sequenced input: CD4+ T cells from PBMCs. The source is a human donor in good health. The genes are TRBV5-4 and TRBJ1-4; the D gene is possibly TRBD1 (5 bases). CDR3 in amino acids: CASSFPNGGGEKLFF. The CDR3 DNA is TGTGCCAGCAGCTTCCCGAACGGGGGAGGAGAAAAACTGTTTTTT.